This T cell receptor beta chain was profiled in a study of blood T cell repertoires in COVID-19. About the study: Researchers got acute and convalescent COVID-19 samples from the United States, Italy and Spain.

Germline CDR1 is SGHKS and CDR2 is YYEKEE (reference sequence). There are 11 residues in the CDR3. The V end was cut by 2 bases, the J end by 3 bases, with 3 bases between. The repertoire was sequenced with immunoSEQ multiplex PCR; TCRdb's copy has only in-frame clones and lacks some. The sample yields roughly 69,000 clones, about four fifths seen once. The specimen was peripheral blood. The TCR sequence derives from a human donor in a cohort sampled during active COVID-19. This sequence joins TRBV5-5 and TRBJ2-7; D uncertain. As DNA, the CDR3 is TGTGCCAGCAGCTTCGTCTACGAGCAGTACTTC. This gives the protein CASSFVYEQYF.